Below, one T cell receptor (beta chain) is given with its context. Construction of TCR beta libraries relied on iRepertoire HTBI primers and on Arm-PCR targeting CDR3 regions. MiXCR was run by TCRdb on the multiplex PCR reads, yielding one entry per CDR3 protein. The table has 500,000 or so distinct CDR3 sequences, more than 15% seen once. This entry is derived from a study of regulatory T cells in long-lasting Graves disease. Turning to the study itself: Less than 3 months of antithyroid drugs had been taken by newly diagnosed Graves' patients.

As for time point: newly diagnosed GD, antithyroid drugs for less than 3 months. The TCR library used RNA extracted from PBMCs. The sample was also linked to a second study, of T cells in Graves' hyperthyroidism and ophthalmopathy. From that study: Exclusions: uncontrolled infection, other autoimmune disease, pregnancy, lactation. The primer set for the first-round RT-PCR of the TCR CDR3 was HTBI. A median about 6 months before onset, the model predicted ophthalmopathy.

This TCR derives from a middle-aged woman with Graves disease. The input for sequencing was peripheral blood mononuclear cells (PBMCs), taken at new diagnosis, from a patient treated with antithyroid drugs.

CDR3 sequence reads: CASNPGGNFYNEQFF. The CDR3 region has the DNA TGTGCCAGTAATCCTGGAGGAAATTTCTACAATGAGCAGTTCTTC. The chain combines TRBV19 with TRBJ2-1; D is possibly TRBD2 (5 bases). V was clipped by 7 bases and J by 3 bases, with 16 bases between them. The germline V gene encodes CDR1 LNHDA and CDR2 SQIVND (reference sequence). The CDR3 contains 15 residues.